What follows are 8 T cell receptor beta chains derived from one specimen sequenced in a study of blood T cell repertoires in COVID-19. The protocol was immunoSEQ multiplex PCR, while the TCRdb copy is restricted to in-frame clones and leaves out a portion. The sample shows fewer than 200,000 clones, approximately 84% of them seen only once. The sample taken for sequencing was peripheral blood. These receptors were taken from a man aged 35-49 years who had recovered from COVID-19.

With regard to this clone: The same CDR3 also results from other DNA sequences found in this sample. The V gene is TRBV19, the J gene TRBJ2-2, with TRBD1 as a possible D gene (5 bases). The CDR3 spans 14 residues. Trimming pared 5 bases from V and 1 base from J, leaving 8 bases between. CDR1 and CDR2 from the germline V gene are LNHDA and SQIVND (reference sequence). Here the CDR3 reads CASSLTGNTGELFF. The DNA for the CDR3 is TGTGCCAGTAGTCTTACAGGGAACACCGGGGAGCTGTTTTTT.

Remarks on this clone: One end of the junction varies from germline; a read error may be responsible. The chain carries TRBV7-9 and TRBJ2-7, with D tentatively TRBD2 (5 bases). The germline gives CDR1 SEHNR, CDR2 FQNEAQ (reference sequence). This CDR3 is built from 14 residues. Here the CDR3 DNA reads TGTGCCAGCAGCTTAGCGCTAGAGGACTTAAAGCAATACTTC. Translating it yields CASSLALEDLKQYF.

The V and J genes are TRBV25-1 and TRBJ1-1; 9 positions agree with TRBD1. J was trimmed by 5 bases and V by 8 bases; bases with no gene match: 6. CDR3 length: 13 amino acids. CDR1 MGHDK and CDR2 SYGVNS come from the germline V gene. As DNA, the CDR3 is TGTGCCAGCCTAAAGGGACAGGGAACTGAAGCTTTCTTT. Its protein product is CASLKGQGTEAFF.

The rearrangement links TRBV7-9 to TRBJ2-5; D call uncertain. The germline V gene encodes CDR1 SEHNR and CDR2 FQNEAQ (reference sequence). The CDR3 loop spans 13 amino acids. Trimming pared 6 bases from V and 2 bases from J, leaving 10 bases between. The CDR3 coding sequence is TGTGCCAGCAGACAAGTCCCGCAAGAGACCCAGTACTTC. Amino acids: CASRQVPQETQYF.

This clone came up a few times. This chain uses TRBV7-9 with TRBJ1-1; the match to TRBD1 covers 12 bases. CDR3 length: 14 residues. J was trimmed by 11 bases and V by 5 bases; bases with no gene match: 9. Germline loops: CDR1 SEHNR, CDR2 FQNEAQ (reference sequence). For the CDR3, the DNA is TGTGCCAGCAGCAAACCCGGGACAGGGGGCATTGCTTTCTTT. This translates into CASSKPGTGGIAFF.

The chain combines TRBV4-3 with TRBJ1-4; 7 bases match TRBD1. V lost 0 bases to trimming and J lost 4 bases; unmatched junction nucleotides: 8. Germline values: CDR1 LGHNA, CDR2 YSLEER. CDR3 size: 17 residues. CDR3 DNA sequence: TGCGCCAGCAGCCAAGATTTAGTCGGACAGGTTAATGAAAAACTGTTTTTT. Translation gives CASSQDLVGQVNEKLFF.

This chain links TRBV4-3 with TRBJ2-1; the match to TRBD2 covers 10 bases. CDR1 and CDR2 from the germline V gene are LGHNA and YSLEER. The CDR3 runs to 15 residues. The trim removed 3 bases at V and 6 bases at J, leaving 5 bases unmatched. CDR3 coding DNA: TGCGCCAGCAGCCATCCAGCGGGGGGGCTCAATGAGCAGTTCTTC. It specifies CASSHPAGGLNEQFF.

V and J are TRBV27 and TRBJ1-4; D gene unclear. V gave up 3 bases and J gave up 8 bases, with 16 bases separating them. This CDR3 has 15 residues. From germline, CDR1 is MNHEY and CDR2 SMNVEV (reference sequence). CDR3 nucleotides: TGTGCCAGCAGTTTCCGGAGAGGGCTTGGCGAAAAACTGTTTTTT. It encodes CASSFRRGLGEKLFF. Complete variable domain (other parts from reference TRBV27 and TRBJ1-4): EAQVTQNPRYLITVTGKKLTVTCSQNMNHEYMSWYRQDPGLGLRQIYYSMNVEVTDKGDVPEGYKVSRKEKRNFPLILESPSPNQTSLYFCASSFRRGLGEKLFFGSGTQLSVL.